The TCR beta chain under discussion was sequenced for a study of cytomegalovirus exposure and HLA in healthy donors. Study outcomes and limitations: For TCR beta chains, V- and J-gene trimming was later linked to a missense DCLRE1C variant.

On this clone itself: Its target is not known.

Primers included in the PCR were 60 Vbeta and 13 Jbeta primers. Profiling relied on immunoSEQ multiplex PCR, and the TCRdb table lists in-frame clones only, not all of them. In all, the sample yields 40,000 to 50,000 clones. Germline lookup yields CDR1 LNHDA and CDR2 SQIVND (reference sequence). The CDR3 covers 15 residues. Trimming removed 4 bases at V and 2 bases at J, with 12 bases between. The chain joins TRBV19 to TRBJ2-1, with D perhaps matching TRBD2 (6 bases). The TCR sequence derives from a woman younger than 45 in good health and CMV-seronegative. Material for sequencing was PBMCs. For the CDR3, the DNA is TGTGCCAGTAGTAGAAAGGGACTTCCCTACAATGAGCAGTTCTTC. It specifies CASSRKGLPYNEQFF.